Listed here is a single T cell receptor (beta chain). The target antigen is unknown. The entry originates in a study of cytomegalovirus exposure and HLA in healthy donors. The germline V and J ends were trimmed by 2 bases and 3 bases, with 11 bases remaining between them. CDR1 is GTSNPN, CDR2 SVGIG, per germline (reference sequence). There are 13 residues in the CDR3. Study-level results: Segments of the TCR beta V type were, in most cases, productive about 90% or about 30% of the time in an earlier analysis.

PCR employed 60 Vbeta and 13 Jbeta primers. Clones were sequenced by immunoSEQ multiplex PCR, and TCRdb holds only the in-frame ones, with some missing. The sample lists about 130,000 clones; approximately 80% were seen once. The sequence was obtained from a man aged 50 or older in good health and CMV-seronegative. The chain carries TRBV30 and TRBJ2-7; D ambiguous. Source material: PBMCs. The CDR3 nucleotides read TGTGCCTGGAGTTGGGCAGGCATCTACGAGCAGTACTTC. This sequence encodes CAWSWAGIYEQYF.